A selection of T cell receptor beta chains follows, all from one sample in a study of CD8+CD57+ T cells in acquired aplastic anemia. TCRdb re-derived calls from the reads in MiXCR, one entry per CDR3 protein. The data contain roughly 280,000 distinct CDR3 sequences, around three fifths of them singletons. Sample: sorted CD4+, CD8+, or CD8+CD57+ T cells (not recorded which) from PBMCs. Source of these receptors: a human donor with aplastic anemia. Both conserved end residues are part of each CDR3. The order of the fields is V gene, J gene, clone size, D gene, CDR3 DNA, CDR3 protein. A D gene is named only where the DNA matches it firmly. Size tells how often a clone was seen (once, few, many) or the class of an expanded clone, and some rows leave it out.

v_call: TRBV24-1
j_call: TRBJ2-1
clone_size: NA
d_call: TRBD1
cdr3_nt: TGTGCCACCAGTGATGGGACAGGAAAGACCTACAATGAGCAGTTCTTC
cdr3_aa: CATSDGTGKTYNEQFF

v_call: TRBV7-6
j_call: TRBJ2-1
clone_size: NA
d_call: TRBD2
cdr3_nt: TGTGCCAGCAGCTATAATAGCGGGAGAGGGAATGAGCAGTTCTTC
cdr3_aa: CASSYNSGRGNEQFF

v_call: TRBV19
j_call: TRBJ2-7
clone_size: NA
d_call: TRBD2
cdr3_nt: TGTGCCAGTAGTATAGGGCTAGCGGGCTACGAGCATTACTTC
cdr3_aa: CASSIGLAGYEHYF

v_call: TRBV5-1
j_call: TRBJ2-3
clone_size: once
d_call: NA
cdr3_nt: TGCGCCAGCAGCTTGATGGGGGCCCTACACCAGAATACGCAGTATTTT
cdr3_aa: CASSLMGALHQNTQYF

v_call: TRBV19
j_call: TRBJ1-1
clone_size: NA
d_call: NA
cdr3_nt: TGTGCCAGCAGATGGCAGGGTTTAACTGAAGCTTTCTTT
cdr3_aa: CASRWQGLTEAFF

v_call: TRBV25-1
j_call: TRBJ2-7
clone_size: once
d_call: TRBD2
cdr3_nt: TGTGCCAGCGGGGGACTAGCGGGATCGTACGAGCAGTACTTC
cdr3_aa: CASGGLAGSYEQYF

v_call: TRBV5-1
j_call: TRBJ2-7
clone_size: NA
d_call: TRBD1
cdr3_nt: TGCGCCAGCAGCTTGGGACAGGGGGCCGATTCCTACGAGCAGTACTTC
cdr3_aa: CASSLGQGADSYEQYF

v_call: TRBV7-2
j_call: TRBJ2-2
clone_size: NA
d_call: TRBD2
cdr3_nt: TGTGCCAGCAGGCGCGGGGGGGCGGCCGGGGAGCTGTTTTTT
cdr3_aa: CASRRGGAAGELFF

v_call: TRBV19
j_call: TRBJ1-4
clone_size: once
d_call: TRBD1
cdr3_nt: TGTGCCAGTAGTATTAACAGGGGGTCGGCTAATGAAAAACTGTTTTTT
cdr3_aa: CASSINRGSANEKLFF

v_call: TRBV7-6
j_call: TRBJ1-1
clone_size: NA
d_call: TRBD1
cdr3_nt: TGTGCCAGCAGCTTAGCAGGGGGACAGACGAACACTGAAGCTTTCTTT
cdr3_aa: CASSLAGGQTNTEAFF

v_call: TRBV7-9
j_call: TRBJ1-4
clone_size: NA
d_call: TRBD1
cdr3_nt: TGTGCCAGCAGCTTACGGACAGGGGGCGATGAAAAACTGTTTTTT
cdr3_aa: CASSLRTGGDEKLFF

v_call: TRBV5-1
j_call: TRBJ1-2
clone_size: few
d_call: TRBD1
cdr3_nt: TGCGCCAGCAGCTTATCCGGGACAGAAGCTAACTATGGCTACACCTTC
cdr3_aa: CASSLSGTEANYGYTF

v_call: TRBV29-1
j_call: TRBJ2-7
clone_size: NA
d_call: NA
cdr3_nt: TGCAGCGTTGAGGGGGATGGGGTCTCCTACGAGCAGTACTTC
cdr3_aa: CSVEGDGVSYEQYF

v_call: TRBV7-3
j_call: TRBJ2-2
clone_size: NA
d_call: NA
cdr3_nt: TGTGCCAGCAGCCCAGGGGCCTGGGGATCCGGGGAGCTGTTTTTT
cdr3_aa: CASSPGAWGSGELFF

v_call: TRBV24-1
j_call: TRBJ2-2
clone_size: NA
d_call: TRBD2
cdr3_nt: TGTGCCACCAGTGATCCGAGGACTAGTACCGGGGAGCTGTTTTTT
cdr3_aa: CATSDPRTSTGELFF

v_call: TRBV29-1
j_call: TRBJ1-2
clone_size: NA
d_call: NA
cdr3_nt: TGCAGCGTTGCAAGGGACGGAAGTAACTATGGCTACACCTTC
cdr3_aa: CSVARDGSNYGYTF

v_call: TRBV5-1
j_call: TRBJ2-7
clone_size: many
d_call: NA
cdr3_nt: TGCGCCAGCAGCTTGGCGGGGGACAGCCACGTGAAATACGAGCAGTACTTC
cdr3_aa: CASSLAGDSHVKYEQYF

v_call: TRBV20-1
j_call: TRBJ1-1
clone_size: many
d_call: NA
cdr3_nt: TGCAGTGCCCTCCTAGGGGGGGCAGGCACTGAAGCTTTCTTT
cdr3_aa: CSALLGGAGTEAFF

v_call: TRBV20-1
j_call: TRBJ1-2
clone_size: many
d_call: NA
cdr3_nt: TGCAGTGCTAGAGGCATCCCAGGGCAGGGTGGTGATGGCTACACCTTC
cdr3_aa: CSARGIPGQGGDGYTF

v_call: TRBV20-1
j_call: TRBJ2-7
clone_size: NA
d_call: TRBD2
cdr3_nt: TGCAGTGCTAGGCTTAGCGGGAGGGCCTCCTACGAGCAGTACTTC
cdr3_aa: CSARLSGRASYEQYF

v_call: TRBV10-3
j_call: TRBJ1-5
clone_size: NA
d_call: NA
cdr3_nt: TGTGCCACCCTCGGGGCGGAGGGCAATCAGCCCCAGCATTTT
cdr3_aa: CATLGAEGNQPQHF

v_call: TRBV20-1
j_call: TRBJ2-5
clone_size: NA
d_call: TRBD2
cdr3_nt: TGCAGTGCTAAGCGCGGAGCGGGGGCCCAGTACTTC
cdr3_aa: CSAKRGAGAQYF

v_call: TRBV2
j_call: TRBJ2-2
clone_size: few
d_call: NA
cdr3_nt: TGTGCCAGCAGTCCACAGGGTGCCACCGGGGAGCTGTTTTTT
cdr3_aa: CASSPQGATGELFF

v_call: TRBV7-8
j_call: TRBJ1-1
clone_size: NA
d_call: NA
cdr3_nt: TGTGCCAGCAGCTTAGCGGGGGGCGCTGAAGCTTTCTTT
cdr3_aa: CASSLAGGAEAFF

v_call: TRBV20-1
j_call: TRBJ1-2
clone_size: NA
d_call: TRBD1
cdr3_nt: TGCAGTGCCCCCTTGGACAGGAACTATGGCTACACCTTC
cdr3_aa: CSAPLDRNYGYTF

v_call: TRBV7-2
j_call: TRBJ1-2
clone_size: NA
d_call: TRBD1
cdr3_nt: TGTGCCAGCAGCCGGACAGGTCTCTATGGCTACACCTTC
cdr3_aa: CASSRTGLYGYTF

v_call: TRBV5-8
j_call: TRBJ1-6
clone_size: many
d_call: NA
cdr3_nt: TGTGCCAGCAGCCCCGGAGGGACACCTAATTCACCCCTCCACTTT
cdr3_aa: CASSPGGTPNSPLHF

v_call: TRBV15
j_call: TRBJ2-7
clone_size: few
d_call: NA
cdr3_nt: TGTGCCACCAGCAGAGACAGGGGTGGGGGCTACGAGCAGTACTTC
cdr3_aa: CATSRDRGGGYEQYF

v_call: TRBV7-9
j_call: TRBJ2-7
clone_size: NA
d_call: NA
cdr3_nt: TGCGCCAGCAGCCATTACGGGGGGCACGAGCAGTACTTC
cdr3_aa: CASSHYGGHEQYF

v_call: TRBV24-1
j_call: TRBJ2-3
clone_size: NA
d_call: NA
cdr3_nt: TGTGCCACCAGGACGAGCACAGATACGCGGCATTTT
cdr3_aa: CATRTSTDTRHF

v_call: TRBV7-2
j_call: TRBJ2-1
clone_size: NA
d_call: NA
cdr3_nt: TGTGCCAGCAGCCGATTACATAATGAGCAGTTCTTC
cdr3_aa: CASSRLHNEQFF

v_call: TRBV19
j_call: TRBJ2-7
clone_size: NA
d_call: TRBD1
cdr3_nt: TGTGCCAGTAGTAGGACAGGGATGGGCTACTACGAGCAGTACTTC
cdr3_aa: CASSRTGMGYYEQYF

v_call: TRBV7-6
j_call: TRBJ2-3
clone_size: NA
d_call: TRBD1
cdr3_nt: TGTGCCAGCAGCTCACGGGACAGTTCTAGCACAGATACGCAGTATTTT
cdr3_aa: CASSSRDSSSTDTQYF

v_call: TRBV2
j_call: TRBJ2-1
clone_size: NA
d_call: NA
cdr3_nt: TGTGCCAGCAGTGTCGCAGCTTACAATGAGCAGTTCTTC
cdr3_aa: CASSVAAYNEQFF

v_call: TRBV7-2
j_call: TRBJ2-5
clone_size: NA
d_call: NA
cdr3_nt: TGTGCCAGCAGATCAGGCCAAGAGACCCAGTACTTC
cdr3_aa: CASRSGQETQYF

v_call: TRBV7-9
j_call: TRBJ2-7
clone_size: NA
d_call: TRBD1
cdr3_nt: TGTGCCAGCAGCTTGACAGGGTTAAGTGACGAGCAGTACTTC
cdr3_aa: CASSLTGLSDEQYF

v_call: TRBV7-2
j_call: TRBJ2-5
clone_size: NA
d_call: NA
cdr3_nt: TGTGCCAGCAGCTTAGCGGTGGTAGAGACCCAGTACTTC
cdr3_aa: CASSLAVVETQYF